This T cell receptor beta chain was documented in a study of cytomegalovirus exposure and HLA in healthy donors. General study results and limits: In a later analysis, TCR beta V- and J-gene trimming showed a link to a missense DCLRE1C variant.

The PCR used 60 Vbeta and 13 Jbeta primers. Using immunoSEQ multiplex PCR, the repertoire was profiled, and TCRdb retains in-frame clones only, with some absent. The table records over 150,000 clones, approximately 67% of them present only once. Concerning this clone: Its specificity is unknown.

Trimming took off 3 bases at V and 0 bases at J, with 13 bases between the two ends. Germline V gene data show CDR1 as SGDLS and CDR2 as YYNGEE. This CDR3 is built from 15 residues. Sequencing was carried out using PBMCs. The rearrangement joins TRBV9 to TRBJ2-7, with a weak D call TRBD2 (6 bases). The sequence derives from a woman under 30 in good health and CMV-seropositive. CDR3 DNA sequence: TGTGCCAGCAGCGCCCGGGACTTGAGCTCCTACGAGCAGTACTTC. It yields the protein CASSARDLSSYEQYF.